This passage covers 16 T cell receptor beta chains from one sample sequenced in a study of metastatic and nonmetastatic thyroid tumors (TCRdb year 2020). No treatment had been received by any patient before thyroid surgery. The library was built by means of PCR. These reads were obtained on an Illumina HiSeq 4000. The public reads were reanalyzed by TCRdb: fastp trimming at Q25, MiXCR alignment, in-frame beta chains only. The sample profile shows about 19,000 clones; about 23% of them were found once. Clones ranked in the top ten supply 8.5% to 12% of the sample. Input material: tumor tissue. These receptors all stem from a male donor with papillary thyroid cancer or a benign thyroid nodule (not recorded which). Some clones in this sample may be carry-over from other donors' samples.

This clone appeared many times. Other DNA sequences in the sample encode the same CDR3. The chain has TRBV9 and TRBJ1-6; TRBD1 is a possible D gene (6 bases). Trimming left V 0 bases short and J 5 bases short, with 15 bases between. Germline CDR1 SGDLS, CDR2 YYNGEE. CDR3 size: 17 residues. The CDR3 sequence is CASSVESGEGDNSPLHF. The CDR3 region has the DNA TGTGCCAGCAGCGTAGAGTCTGGGGAGGGGGATAATTCACCCCTCCACTTT.

Ten or more counts support this clone. The V call is TRBV20-1, the J call TRBJ2-7, with a possible D match to TRBD1 (6 bases). The CDR3 sequence is 14 residues long. The V and J ends lost 1 base and 5 bases respectively, with 15 bases between them. Germline V lookup: CDR1 DFQATT, CDR2 SNEGSKA (reference sequence). This CDR3 is CSARGPGPGDEQYF. The CDR3 DNA sequence: TGCAGTGCTAGAGGTCCGGGGCCAGGGGACGAGCAGTACTTC.

Of note for this clone: One junction end disagrees with the germline gene, perhaps due to a read error. The J gene is TRBJ2-2, the V gene TRBV28; TRBD2 is a possible D gene (5 bases). CDR1 is MDHEN, CDR2 SYDVKM, per germline. The CDR3 is 14 amino acids. The CDR3 DNA is TGTGCCAGCAGTCACCACAATTCCCCCGGGGAGCTGTCTTTT. As protein: CASSHHNSPGELSF.

This clone is judged medium-sized. The chain recombines TRBV6-1 with TRBJ2-7; TRBD2 matches at 13 bases. The CDR3 is made up of 17 amino acids. The V gene's germline CDR1 is MNHNS and CDR2 SASEGT. The ends lost 5 bases at V and 1 base at J; junction bases unmatched: 8. CDR3 amino acids: CASSSRTSGGFSYEQYF. The CDR3 DNA is TGTGCCAGCAGTTCGAGGACTAGCGGGGGATTTTCCTACGAGCAGTACTTC.

In regard to this clone: The CDR3 end shows no conserved phenylalanine or tryptophan, and so a read error is likely. The V and J genes are TRBV11-3 and TRBJ2-5; the D is unclear. CDR3 size: 15 residues. V dropped 1 base and J dropped 0 bases, with 9 bases sitting between them. CDR1 is SGHNT and CDR2 is YENEEA in the germline V gene. CDR3 DNA sequence: TGTGCCAGCAGCTTAGGGACGGCGAACCAAGAGACCCAGTACTGC. It translates to CASSLGTANQETQYC.

This clone came up many times. This rearrangement joins TRBV12-3 or TRBV12-4 to TRBJ1-6, with D tentatively TRBD1 (6 bases). This CDR3 has 15 amino acids. V shed 4 bases and J shed 6 bases, with 13 bases lying between them. CDR3 DNA sequence: TGTGCCAGCAGTTCCCGGGGGGCAGGTAATTCACCCCTCCACTTT. This codes for CASSSRGAGNSPLHF.

This clone was observed at least ten times. The rearrangement uses TRBV5-5 and TRBJ2-1; D remains ambiguous. This CDR3 comprises 18 residues. Germline V gene data show CDR1 as SGHKS and CDR2 as YYEKEE (reference sequence). V gave up 3 bases and J gave up 0 bases, with 19 bases separating them. The CDR3 DNA sequence: TGTGCCAGCAGCTCTGGCGTACAGAGTTGGGACTCCTACAATGAGCAGTTCTTC. Protein sequence: CASSSGVQSWDSYNEQFF.

This clone was seen a few times. The chain recombines TRBV28 with TRBJ2-7, with D unresolved. In germline, CDR1 is MDHEN, CDR2 SYDVKM. Trimming removed 8 bases at V and 6 bases at J, with 11 bases between. The length of the CDR3 is 11 residues. CDR3 in DNA: TGTGCCAGCGGAACAGTTTCCGAGCAGTACTTC. It specifies CASGTVSEQYF.

This clone was counted ten times or more. V and J are TRBV5-6 and TRBJ2-5; maybe TRBD1 (5 bases). Trimming removed 1 base at V and 5 bases at J, with 12 bases between. The germline V gene has CDR1 SGHDT and CDR2 YYEEEE. This CDR3 spans 14 amino acids. The CDR3 nucleotides are TGTGCCAGCAGCTTGTGGCCCAGGGTGGAGACCCAGTACTTC. Protein: CASSLWPRVETQYF. Using reference TRBV5-6 and TRBJ2-5 for the parts outside the CDR3, the full variable domain is DAGVTQSPTHLIKTRGQQVTLRCSPKSGHDTVSWYQQALGQGPQFIFQYYEEEERQRGNFPDRFSGHQFPNYSSELNVNALLLGDSALYLCASSLWPRVETQYFGPGTRLLVL.

This clone was seen a few times. Relative to the germline gene, one junction end is altered; a read error may explain this. The gene calls are TRBV6-4 and TRBJ2-1; tentative D call: TRBD2 (5 bases). CDR3 length: 17 residues. Germline CDR1 is MRHNA and CDR2 is SNTAGT. For the CDR3, the DNA is TGTGTCAGCAGTGTCAATGGTGGAGAGGGATTAGTGTATGAGCAGTTCTTC. Translating gives CVSSVNGGEGLVYEQFF.

There are many counts of this clone. This rearrangement joins TRBV6-4 to TRBJ2-3, with a weak D call TRBD1 (5 bases). The V and J ends lost 3 bases and 5 bases respectively, with 12 bases between them. Germline V CDR1 and CDR2: MRHNA, SNTAGT. This CDR3 is 14 amino acids long. Here the CDR3 reads CASSEGQGGDTQYF. DNA of the CDR3: TGTGCCAGCAGTGAGGGTCAGGGTGGAGATACGCAGTATTTT.

This clone is labeled as medium-sized. This rearrangement joins TRBV20-1 to TRBJ2-1, with D unclear. Germline CDR1 DFQATT, CDR2 SNEGSKA (reference sequence). This CDR3 region has 13 residues. With 4 bases removed from V and 7 bases from J, the gap between germline ends came to 14 bases. The CDR3 coding sequence is TGCAGTGCTATGGGCGGATTGGGGAATGAGCAGTTCTTC. This sequence encodes CSAMGGLGNEQFF.

This clone was recorded many times. The rearrangement uses TRBV3-1 and TRBJ2-2; 10 nucleotides line up with TRBD1. V gave up 5 bases and J gave up 7 bases; unmatched junction bases: 10. The CDR3 has 16 residues. Germline assignment: CDR1 LGHDT and CDR2 YNNKEL (reference sequence). The CDR3 bases are TGTGCCAGCAGCTCGGGACAGGGGCGTCTGTTCGGGGAGCTGTTTTTT. Protein sequence: CASSSGQGRLFGELFF.

V usage is TRBV20-1 and J usage is TRBJ1-2; weak D call: TRBD1 (6 bases). Germline loops: CDR1 DFQATT, CDR2 SNEGSKA (reference sequence). Trimming left V 5 bases short and J 6 bases short, with 22 bases between. The CDR3 is 15 residues long. DNA of the CDR3: TGCAGTGCTCCCGGGGCCCCGCCGGGGGCCCATGGCTACACCTTC. It codes for CSAPGAPPGAHGYTF.

This clone appeared many times. The chain links TRBV28 to TRBJ2-5; the D is unclear. Looked up from germline, CDR1 is MDHEN and CDR2 is SYDVKM. This CDR3 has 14 amino acids. Trimming stripped 6 bases from V and 7 bases from J, with 18 bases between. CDR3 loop: CASSPKGPLGTQYF. In nucleotides, the CDR3 is TGTGCCAGCAGCCCTAAGGGCCCTTTAGGGACCCAGTACTTC. The full variable domain, with the rest looked up from reference TRBV28 and TRBJ2-5, is DVKVTQSSRYLVKRTGEKVFLECVQDMDHENMFWYRQDPGLGLRLIYFSYDVKMKEKGDIPEGYSVSREKKERFSLILESASTNQTSMYLCASSPKGPLGTQYFGPGTRLLVL.

This clone was seen repeatedly, ten times or more. The chain is built from TRBV25-1 and TRBJ2-7; the match to TRBD1 covers 9 bases. Trimming took 3 bases from V and 2 from J; bases not matched to a gene: 5. The CDR3 length is 15 residues. The germline V gene has CDR1 MGHDK and CDR2 SYGVNS. The CDR3 reads CASSDLDRGTYEQYF. The DNA for the CDR3 is TGTGCCAGCAGTGATTTGGACAGGGGAACCTACGAGCAGTACTTC.